Following are 16 T cell receptor beta chains from one sample sequenced in a study of neurological immune-mediated disorders. TCRdb re-called the 5' RACE reads with MiXCR, one entry per CDR3 protein. The sample includes 40,000 or so distinct CDR3 sequences, roughly 3.1% seen only once; the top ten take around 8%. As for time point: longitudinal time-point 1 (baseline). Sequencing was done on a sample of PBMCs. These receptors all come from a woman aged 60-75 years with multiple sclerosis.

Note on this clonotype: A read error is possible here, since a much larger clone lies one base away. This chain uses TRBV10-3 with TRBJ1-5; a weak D match, TRBD1 (6 bases). The CDR3 is 15 residues long. Trimming left V 5 bases short and J 4 bases short, with 15 bases between. The germline V gene encodes CDR1 ENHRY and CDR2 SYGVKD. This CDR3 reads CAISNTGMENQPQHF. DNA of the CDR3: TGTGCCATCAGTAACACAGGGATGGAGAATCAGCCCCAGCATTTT.

This clonotype was seen repeatedly, ten times or more. The chain links TRBV15 to TRBJ1-3; unclear D gene. Germline CDR1 and CDR2: LNHNV and YYDKDF (reference sequence). Trimming took 5 bases from V and 0 from J, leaving 14 bases between them. The CDR3 totals 16 residues. This chain's CDR3 is CATSGWAAVSGNTIYF. CDR3 sequence (DNA): TGTGCCACCAGCGGATGGGCCGCCGTCTCTGGAAACACCATATATTTT.

This clonotype was seen more than once but under ten times. This chain joins TRBV18 and TRBJ2-1; TRBD2 matches at 11 bases. Germline CDR1 reads KGHSH; CDR2 reads LQKENI. The CDR3 is made up of 18 amino acids. Losses at the gene ends were 2 bases for V and 0 bases for J; bases not matched to a gene: 6. CDR3 sequence (DNA): TGTGCCAGCTCACCAGCTAGCGGGGGGACCGGCTCCTACAATGAGCAGTTCTTC. Its translation is CASSPASGGTGSYNEQFF.

This clonotype was seen ten or more times. The V gene is TRBV3-1, the J gene TRBJ2-2; possible D gene TRBD1, 5 bases. The CDR3 covers 12 residues. Per germline, CDR1 LGHDT and CDR2 YNNKEL (reference sequence). V lost 4 bases to trimming and J lost 5 bases, with 5 bases between them. The CDR3 bases are TGTGCCAGCAGCCCAGGGACCGGGGAGCTGTTTTTT. Protein product: CASSPGTGELFF.

This clonotype was observed many times. The gene calls are TRBV5-1 and TRBJ2-7; 12 nucleotides agree with TRBD2. The CDR3 runs to 16 residues. V lost 4 bases and J lost 0; bases outside the gene matches: 5. In germline, CDR1 is SGHRS, CDR2 YFSETQ. The CDR3 region is CASSKSSGGVSYEQYF. The CDR3 DNA reads TGCGCCAGCAGCAAGTCTAGCGGGGGGGTCTCCTACGAGCAGTACTTC.

This clonotype appeared many times. The V gene is TRBV20-1, the J gene TRBJ2-3, with 7 bases fitting TRBD1. The CDR3 spans 14 residues. Germline CDR1 DFQATT, CDR2 SNEGSKA (reference sequence). Trimming removed 6 bases from V and 2 bases from J; junction bases left unmatched: 8. For the CDR3, the DNA is TGCAGTGCCAAGAAGGGGGCCACCACAGATACGCAGTATTTT. Its translation is CSAKKGATTDTQYF.

This clonotype was detected ten times or more. The rearrangement links TRBV29-1 to TRBJ2-7; a possible D gene is TRBD1 (5 bases). The V end lost 4 bases, the J end lost 6 bases, and 16 bases lay between the germline ends. CDR3 size: 13 residues. CDR1 is SQVTM, CDR2 ANQGSEA, per germline. In DNA, the CDR3 is TGCAGCGTTGTAGCAGGGTCCCTCCTCGAGCAGTACTTC. Its protein is CSVVAGSLLEQYF.

In its sample, this clonotype was seen many times. This rearrangement joins TRBV20-1 to TRBJ2-5, with 7 nucleotides matching TRBD2. Germline CDR1 and CDR2: DFQATT and SNEGSKA (reference sequence). J lost 3 bases, V lost 0 bases, and 7 bases had no gene match. The CDR3 has 15 amino acids. The CDR3 region is CSAREGGDVKETQYF. The CDR3 DNA is TGCAGTGCTAGAGAGGGGGGGGACGTAAAAGAGACCCAGTACTTC.

This clonotype was detected many times. The V call is TRBV20-1, the J call TRBJ2-5; 8 positions match TRBD2. The length of the CDR3 is 17 residues. Looked up from germline, CDR1 is DFQATT and CDR2 is SNEGSKA (reference sequence). The junction had 17 bases not matched to a gene; V was cut back by 6 bases and J by 2 bases. The CDR3 region is CSAPRGGRNPIQETQYF. In nucleotides, the CDR3 is TGCAGTGCCCCCCGGGGGGGACGAAACCCGATACAAGAGACCCAGTACTTC.

The table lists this clonotype with many counts. The V and J genes are TRBV20-1 and TRBJ2-7; 10 bases line up with TRBD1. The J segment lost 4 bases and the V segment lost 6 bases, leaving 3 bases of the junction unmatched. This CDR3 is built from 12 residues. The germline V gene has CDR1 DFQATT and CDR2 SNEGSKA (reference sequence). CDR3 amino acids: CSAQGQGYEQYF. CDR3 nucleotides: TGCAGTGCCCAGGGACAGGGGTACGAGCAGTACTTC.

This clonotype was observed many times. This sequence joins TRBV4-1 and TRBJ1-4; TRBD1 matches 10 bases. This CDR3 contains 16 residues. Losses at the gene ends were 5 bases for V and 1 base for J; bases not matched to a gene: 4. Germline CDR1 is MGHRA and CDR2 is YSYEKL. The DNA of the CDR3 is TGCGCCAGCAGCGTCGGACAGGGGGTAACTAATGAAAAACTGTTTTTT. This sequence encodes CASSVGQGVTNEKLFF.

There are many counts of this clonotype. V is TRBV5-1 and J is TRBJ2-7, with a possible D match to TRBD1 (5 bases). CDR3 length: 14 amino acids. Germline CDR1 and CDR2: SGHRS and YFSETQ. The V and J ends lost 7 bases and 4 bases respectively, with 18 bases between them. CDR3 loop: CASWSGLMRYEQYF. CDR3 DNA: TGCGCCAGCTGGTCAGGGCTCATGAGGTACGAGCAGTACTTC.

This clonotype was seen ten or more times. The chain combines TRBV20-1 with TRBJ2-3, with 7 bases lining up with TRBD2. The CDR3 covers 15 residues. Germline CDR1 and CDR2: DFQATT and SNEGSKA (reference sequence). The J segment lost 0 bases and the V segment lost 3 bases, leaving 6 bases of the junction unmatched. CDR3 loop: CSARGLWPSTDTQYF. The DNA of the CDR3 is TGCAGTGCTAGGGGACTATGGCCTAGCACAGATACGCAGTATTTT.

This clonotype was observed many times. The rearrangement joins TRBV5-1 to TRBJ2-3, with 8 bases fitting TRBD1. V lost 3 bases, J lost 6 bases, and 6 bases stayed unmatched. The CDR3 consists of 14 residues. Germline V gene sequence: CDR1 SGHRS, CDR2 YFSETQ. CDR3 in amino acids: CASSSGQGPDTQYF. CDR3 nucleotides: TGCGCCAGCAGCTCAGGACAGGGTCCCGATACGCAGTATTTT.

This clonotype has at least ten counts. The chain uses TRBV4-2 and TRBJ1-2; D perhaps matches TRBD1 (5 bases). CDR3 length: 14 amino acids. The germline V and J ends were trimmed by 0 bases and 3 bases, with 8 bases remaining between them. CDR1 is LGHNA and CDR2 is YNFKEQ in the germline V gene. The CDR3 protein is CASSQDLGDYGYTF. The CDR3 bases are TGTGCCAGCAGCCAAGATTTAGGGGACTATGGCTACACCTTC.

In this sample, this clonotype turned up a few times. A much larger clone differs by one base, so this may be a read error. The chain joins TRBV10-2 to TRBJ1-1; D not resolved. CDR3 size: 11 residues. Germline loops: CDR1 WSHSY, CDR2 SAAADI. The CDR3 loop is CDSKENTEAFF. CDR3 nucleotide sequence: TGCGACAGCAAAGAGAACACTGAAGCTTTCTTT.